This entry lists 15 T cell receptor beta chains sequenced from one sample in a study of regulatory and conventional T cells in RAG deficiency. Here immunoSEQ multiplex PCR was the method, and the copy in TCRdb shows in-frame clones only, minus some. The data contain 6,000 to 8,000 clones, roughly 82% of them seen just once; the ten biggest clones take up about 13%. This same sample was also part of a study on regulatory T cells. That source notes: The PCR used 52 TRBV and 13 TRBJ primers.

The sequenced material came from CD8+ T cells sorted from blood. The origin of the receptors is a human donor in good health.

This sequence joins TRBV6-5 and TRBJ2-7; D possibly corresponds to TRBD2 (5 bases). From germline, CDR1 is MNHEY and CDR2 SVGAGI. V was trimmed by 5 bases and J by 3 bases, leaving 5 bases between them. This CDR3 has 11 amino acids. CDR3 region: CASSEGYEQYF. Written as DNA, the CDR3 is TGTGCCAGCAGTGAGGGCTACGAGCAGTACTTC.

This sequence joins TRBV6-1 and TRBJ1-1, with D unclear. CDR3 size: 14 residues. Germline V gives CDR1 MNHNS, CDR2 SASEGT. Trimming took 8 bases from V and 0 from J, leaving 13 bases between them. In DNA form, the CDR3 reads TGTGCCAGCGGAGGGCGGGAAGTGAACACTGAAGCTTTCTTT. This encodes CASGGREVNTEAFF.

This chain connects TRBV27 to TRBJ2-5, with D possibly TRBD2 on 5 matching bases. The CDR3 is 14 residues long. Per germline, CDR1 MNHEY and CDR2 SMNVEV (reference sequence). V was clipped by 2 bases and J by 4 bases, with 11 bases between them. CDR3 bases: TGTGCCAGCAGTTTAGGACTGCCCGGAGAGACCCAGTACTTC. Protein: CASSLGLPGETQYF.

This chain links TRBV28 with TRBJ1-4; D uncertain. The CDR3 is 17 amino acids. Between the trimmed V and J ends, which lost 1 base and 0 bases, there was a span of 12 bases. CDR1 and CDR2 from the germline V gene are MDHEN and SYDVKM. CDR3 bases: TGTGCCAGCAGTTTATTCGGCAGAGTTGCAACTAATGAAAAACTGTTTTTT. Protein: CASSLFGRVATNEKLFF. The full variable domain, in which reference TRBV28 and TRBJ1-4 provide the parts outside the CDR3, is DVKVTQSSRYLVKRTGEKVFLECVQDMDHENMFWYRQDPGLGLRLIYFSYDVKMKEKGDIPEGYSVSREKKERFSLILESASTNQTSMYLCASSLFGRVATNEKLFFGSGTQLSVL.

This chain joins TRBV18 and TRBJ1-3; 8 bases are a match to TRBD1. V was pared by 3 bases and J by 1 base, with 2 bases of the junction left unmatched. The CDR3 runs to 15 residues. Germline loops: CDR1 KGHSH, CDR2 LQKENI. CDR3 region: CASSPGTGSGNTIYF. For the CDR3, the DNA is TGTGCCAGCTCACCTGGGACAGGTTCTGGAAACACCATATATTTT.

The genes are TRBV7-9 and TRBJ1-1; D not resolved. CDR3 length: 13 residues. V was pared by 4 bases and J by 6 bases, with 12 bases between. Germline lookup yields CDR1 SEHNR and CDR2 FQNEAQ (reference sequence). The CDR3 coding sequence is TGTGCCAGCAGCTCAAGCCAGGAGGCTGAAGCTTTCTTT. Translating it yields CASSSSQEAEAFF.

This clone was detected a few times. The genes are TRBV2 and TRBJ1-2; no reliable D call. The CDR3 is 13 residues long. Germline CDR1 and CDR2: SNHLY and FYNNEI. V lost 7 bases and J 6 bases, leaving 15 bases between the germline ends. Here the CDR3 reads CASTDLDLNGYTF. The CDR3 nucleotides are TGTGCCAGCACCGACCTCGACTTGAATGGCTACACCTTC.

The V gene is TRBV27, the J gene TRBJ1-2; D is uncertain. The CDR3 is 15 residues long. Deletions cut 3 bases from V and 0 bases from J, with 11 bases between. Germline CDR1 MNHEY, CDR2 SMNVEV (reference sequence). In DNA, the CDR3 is TGTGCCAGCAGTTTTGGATCAGGAGCTAACTATGGCTACACCTTC. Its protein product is CASSFGSGANYGYTF.

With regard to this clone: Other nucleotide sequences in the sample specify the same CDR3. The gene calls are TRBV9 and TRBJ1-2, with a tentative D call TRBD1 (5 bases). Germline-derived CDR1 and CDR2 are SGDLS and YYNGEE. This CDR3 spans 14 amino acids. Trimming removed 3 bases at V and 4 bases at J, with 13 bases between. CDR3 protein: CASSASGTLYGYTF. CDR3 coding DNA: TGTGCCAGCAGCGCGTCCGGGACCCTCTATGGCTACACCTTC.

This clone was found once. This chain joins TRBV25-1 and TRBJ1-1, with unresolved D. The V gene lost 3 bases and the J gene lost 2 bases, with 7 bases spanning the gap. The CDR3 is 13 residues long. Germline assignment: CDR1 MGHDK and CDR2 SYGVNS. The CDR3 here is CASSEDRNTEAFF. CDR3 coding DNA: TGTGCCAGCAGTGAGGACCGTAACACTGAAGCTTTCTTT.

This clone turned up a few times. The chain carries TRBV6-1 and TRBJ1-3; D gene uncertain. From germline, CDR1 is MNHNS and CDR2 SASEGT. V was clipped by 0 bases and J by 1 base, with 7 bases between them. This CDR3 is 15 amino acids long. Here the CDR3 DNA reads TGTGCCAGCAGTGAAGCGCTGGGTTCTGGAAACACCATATATTTT. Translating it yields CASSEALGSGNTIYF.

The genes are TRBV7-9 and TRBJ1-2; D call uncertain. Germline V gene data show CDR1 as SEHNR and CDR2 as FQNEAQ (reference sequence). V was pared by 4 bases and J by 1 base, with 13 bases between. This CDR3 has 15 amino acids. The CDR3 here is CASSWRHEINYGYTF. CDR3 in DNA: TGTGCCAGCAGCTGGCGACACGAAATTAACTATGGCTACACCTTC.

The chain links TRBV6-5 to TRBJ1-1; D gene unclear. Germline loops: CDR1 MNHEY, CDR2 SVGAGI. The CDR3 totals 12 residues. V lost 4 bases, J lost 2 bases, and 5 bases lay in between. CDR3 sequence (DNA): TGTGCCAGCAGTTTTCGAAACACTGAAGCTTTCTTT. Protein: CASSFRNTEAFF.

The CDR3 nucleotides read TGCGCCAGCAGGCTAACAACAGGGGGGACTGAAGCTTTCTTT. It translates to CASRLTTGGTEAFF. The V and J genes are TRBV4-1 and TRBJ1-1; 8 nucleotides agree with TRBD1. CDR3 length: 14 amino acids. CDR1 and CDR2 from the germline V gene are MGHRA and YSYEKL. Trimming removed 6 bases from V and 5 bases from J; junction bases left unmatched: 8.

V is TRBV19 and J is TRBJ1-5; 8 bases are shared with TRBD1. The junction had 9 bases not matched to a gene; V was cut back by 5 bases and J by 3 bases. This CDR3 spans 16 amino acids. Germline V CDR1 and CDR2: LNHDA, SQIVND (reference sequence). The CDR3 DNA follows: TGTGCCAGTAGTCCGTCTCAGGGGGCCTACAATCAGCCCCAGCATTTT. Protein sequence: CASSPSQGAYNQPQHF.